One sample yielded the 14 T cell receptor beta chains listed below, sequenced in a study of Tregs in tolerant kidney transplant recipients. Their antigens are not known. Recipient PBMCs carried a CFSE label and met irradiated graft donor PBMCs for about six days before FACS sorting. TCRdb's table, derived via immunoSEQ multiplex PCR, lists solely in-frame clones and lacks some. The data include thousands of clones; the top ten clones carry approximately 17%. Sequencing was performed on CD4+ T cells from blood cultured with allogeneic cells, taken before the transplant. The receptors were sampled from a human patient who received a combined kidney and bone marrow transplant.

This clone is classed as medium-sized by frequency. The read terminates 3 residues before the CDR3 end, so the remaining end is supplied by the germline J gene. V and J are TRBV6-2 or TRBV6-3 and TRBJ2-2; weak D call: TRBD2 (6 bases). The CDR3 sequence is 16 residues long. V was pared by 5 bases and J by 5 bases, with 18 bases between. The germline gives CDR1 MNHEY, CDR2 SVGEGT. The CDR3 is CASSRSSGSGTGELFF. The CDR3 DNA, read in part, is TGTGCCAGCAGTCGCTCCTCAGGGAGCGGGACCGGGGAG.

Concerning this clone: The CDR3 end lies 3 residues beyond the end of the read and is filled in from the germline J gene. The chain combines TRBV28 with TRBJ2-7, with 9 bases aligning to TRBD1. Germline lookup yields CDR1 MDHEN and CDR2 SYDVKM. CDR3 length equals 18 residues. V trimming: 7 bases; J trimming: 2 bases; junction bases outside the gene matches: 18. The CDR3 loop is CASNTPGTGHSLAYEQYF. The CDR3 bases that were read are TGTGCCAGCAATACCCCCGGGACAGGGCATTCCCTTGCCTACGAG.

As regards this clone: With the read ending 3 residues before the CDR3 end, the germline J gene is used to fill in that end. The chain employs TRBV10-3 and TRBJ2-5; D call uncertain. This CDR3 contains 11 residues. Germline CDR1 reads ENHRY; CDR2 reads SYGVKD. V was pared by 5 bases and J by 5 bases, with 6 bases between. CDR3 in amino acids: CAISLGETQYF. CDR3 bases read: TGTGCCATCAGTCTCGGGGAGACC.

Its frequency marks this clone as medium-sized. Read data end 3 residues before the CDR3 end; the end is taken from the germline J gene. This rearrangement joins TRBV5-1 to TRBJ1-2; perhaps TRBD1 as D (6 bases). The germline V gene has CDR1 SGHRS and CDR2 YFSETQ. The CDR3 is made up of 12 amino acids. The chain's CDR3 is CASSLQQGSYTF. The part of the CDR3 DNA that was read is TGCGCCAGCAGCCTACAACAGGGAAGC.

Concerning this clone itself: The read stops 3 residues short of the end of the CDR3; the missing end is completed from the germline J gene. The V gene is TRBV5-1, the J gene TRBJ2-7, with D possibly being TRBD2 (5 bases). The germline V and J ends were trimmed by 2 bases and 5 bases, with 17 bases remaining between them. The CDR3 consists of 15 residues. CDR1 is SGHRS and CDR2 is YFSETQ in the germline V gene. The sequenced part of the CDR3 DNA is TGCGCCAGCAGCTTCGGCCTAGCTGTAGCCAACGAG. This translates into CASSFGLAVANE. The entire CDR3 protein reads CASSFGLAVANEQYF.

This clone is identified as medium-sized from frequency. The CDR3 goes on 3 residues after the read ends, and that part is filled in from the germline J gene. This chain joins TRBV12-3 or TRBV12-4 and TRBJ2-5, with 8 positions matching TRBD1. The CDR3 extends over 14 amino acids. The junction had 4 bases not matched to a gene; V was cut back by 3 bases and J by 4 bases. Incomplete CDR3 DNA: TGTGCCAGCAGTTTGACAGGGGAGTCAGAGACC. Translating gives CASSLTGESET. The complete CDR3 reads CASSLTGESETQYF.

CDR3 DNA, as far as it was read: TGCGCCAGCAGCCAACGGGACTACCCTGGGAACATT. Translated, it gives CASSQRDYPGNI. The full CDR3 is CASSQRDYPGNIQYF. The J gene is TRBJ2-4, the V gene TRBV4-1; 7 bases map to TRBD2. The observed sequence ends 3 residues before the CDR3 terminus, with the missing tail filled in from the germline J gene. The CDR3 is 15 amino acids. V lost 2 bases, J lost 7 bases, and 8 bases stayed unmatched. Germline loops: CDR1 MGHRA, CDR2 YSYEKL.

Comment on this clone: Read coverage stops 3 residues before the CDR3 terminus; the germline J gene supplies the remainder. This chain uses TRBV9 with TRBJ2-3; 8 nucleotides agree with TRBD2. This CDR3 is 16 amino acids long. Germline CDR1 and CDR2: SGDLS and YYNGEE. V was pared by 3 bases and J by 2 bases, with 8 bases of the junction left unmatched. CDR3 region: CASSDGGLAFTDTQYF. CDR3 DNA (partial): TGTGCCAGCAGCGACGGCGGACTAGCTTTCACAGATACG.

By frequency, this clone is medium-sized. CDR3 amino acids: CASSPGGPHKEKLFF. Incomplete CDR3 DNA: TGCGCCAGCAGCCCAGGGGGGCCGCACAAGGAAAAA. J is TRBJ1-4 and V is TRBV5-1; 7 bases match TRBD1. Read data end 3 residues before the CDR3 end; the end is taken from the germline J gene. J was trimmed by 8 bases and V by 4 bases; bases with no gene match: 11. The germline CDR1 and CDR2 sequences are SGHRS and YFSETQ. CDR3 length: 15 amino acids.

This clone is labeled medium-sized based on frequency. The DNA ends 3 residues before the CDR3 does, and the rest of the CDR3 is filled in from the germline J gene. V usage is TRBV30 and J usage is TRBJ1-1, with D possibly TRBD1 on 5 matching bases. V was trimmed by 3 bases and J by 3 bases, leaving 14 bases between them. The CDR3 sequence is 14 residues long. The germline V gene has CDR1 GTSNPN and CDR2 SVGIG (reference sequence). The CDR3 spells CAWSKRGADTEAFF. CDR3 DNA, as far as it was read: TGTGCCTGGAGCAAGAGGGGTGCAGACACTGAA.

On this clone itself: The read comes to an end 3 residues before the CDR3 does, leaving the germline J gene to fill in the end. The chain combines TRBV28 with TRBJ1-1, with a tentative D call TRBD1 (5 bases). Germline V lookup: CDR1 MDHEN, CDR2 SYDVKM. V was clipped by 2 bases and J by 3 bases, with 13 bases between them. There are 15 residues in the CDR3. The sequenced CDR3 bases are TGTGCCAGCAGTTTACCCGGCAGGGCGGACACTGAA. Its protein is CASSLPGRADTE. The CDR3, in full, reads CASSLPGRADTEAFF.

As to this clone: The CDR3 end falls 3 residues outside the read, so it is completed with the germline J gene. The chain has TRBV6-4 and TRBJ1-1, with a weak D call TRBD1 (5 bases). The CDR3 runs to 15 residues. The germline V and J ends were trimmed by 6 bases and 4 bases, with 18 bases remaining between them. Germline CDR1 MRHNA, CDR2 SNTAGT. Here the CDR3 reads CASRPGGERGTEAFF. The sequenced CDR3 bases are TGTGCCAGCAGACCGGGGGGGGAGAGGGGCACTGAA.

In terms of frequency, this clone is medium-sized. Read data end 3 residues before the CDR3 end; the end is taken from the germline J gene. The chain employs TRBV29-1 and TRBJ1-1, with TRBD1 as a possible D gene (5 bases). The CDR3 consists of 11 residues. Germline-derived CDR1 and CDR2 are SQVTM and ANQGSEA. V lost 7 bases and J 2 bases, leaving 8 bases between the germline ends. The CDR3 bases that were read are TGCAGCGGGGGGGGAAACACTGAA. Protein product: CSGGGNTE. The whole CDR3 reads CSGGGNTEAFF.

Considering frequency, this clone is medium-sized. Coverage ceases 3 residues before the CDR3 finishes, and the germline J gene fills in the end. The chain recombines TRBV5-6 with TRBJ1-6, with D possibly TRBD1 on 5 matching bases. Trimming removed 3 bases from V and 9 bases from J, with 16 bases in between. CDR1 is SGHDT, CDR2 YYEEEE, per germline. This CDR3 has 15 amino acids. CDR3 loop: CASSSWGGRGSPLHF. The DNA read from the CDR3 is TGTGCCAGCAGCTCTTGGGGGGGAAGAGGTTCACCC.